This TCR beta chain stems from a study of T cell changes during pregnancy in multiple sclerosis. The method was immunoSEQ multiplex PCR; TCRdb's version includes in-frame clones alone and lacks a portion of them. The sample holds roughly 100,000 clones, approximately 92% seen once. V lost 4 bases and J 5 bases, leaving 12 bases between the germline ends. CDR3 length equals 14 residues. Germline assignment: CDR1 WSHSY and CDR2 SAAADI. The genes are TRBV10-2 and TRBJ1-5; a possible D gene is TRBD1 (6 bases). The sample in question was peripheral blood, obtained in the second trimester of pregnancy. This TCR was recovered from a female donor with multiple sclerosis, enrolled in a pregnancy study. The CDR3 DNA reads TGCGCCAGCAGTGCTCTGGGGGCAGATCAGCCCCAGCATTTT. Translating gives CASSALGADQPQHF.